Listed below are T cell receptor beta chains from one sample, sequenced in a study of PD-L1 blockade in urothelial cancer. Clones were sequenced by immunoSEQ multiplex PCR, and TCRdb holds only the in-frame ones, with some missing. The sample shows 70,000 or so clones, roughly 84% of them seen only once. The starting material was PBMCs, obtained around atezolizumab (anti-PD-L1) treatment. The receptors here all came from a man aged 70-80 years with urothelial cancer. Both conserved end residues are part of each CDR3. A D gene is named only where the DNA matches it firmly. Size is omitted from some rows. Given values are once, few, many or a class for expanded clones.

d_gene | j_gene | abundance | v_gene | CDR3aa | CDR3nt
- | TRBJ2-3 | - | TRBV10-3 | CAVSPSANTDTQYF | TGTGCCGTCTCGCCTAGCGCCAACACAGATACGCAGTATTTT
TRBD2 | TRBJ2-7 | - | TRBV5-4 | CASSPKREGGYEQYF | TGTGCCAGCAGCCCCAAGCGGGAGGGCGGATACGAGCAGTACTTC
TRBD2 | TRBJ2-2 | - | TRBV28 | CASSLAGGYTGELFF | TGTGCCAGCAGTTTAGCGGGAGGGTACACCGGGGAGCTGTTTTTT
TRBD2 | TRBJ2-1 | - | TRBV6-1 | CASSVFGRAGDNEQFF | TGTGCCAGCAGTGTGTTCGGGAGGGCGGGGGACAATGAGCAGTTCTTC
- | TRBJ2-1 | - | TRBV9 | CASSLGTSWGEQFF | TGTGCCAGCAGCCTTGGGACTTCTTGGGGTGAGCAGTTCTTC
- | TRBJ1-2 | few | TRBV9 | CASSVARGYGYTF | TGTGCCAGCAGCGTAGCCAGGGGATATGGCTACACCTTC
TRBD2 | TRBJ2-1 | few | TRBV30 | CAWRSGTSGRVEQFF | TGTGCCTGGAGGTCCGGGACTAGCGGGAGGGTTGAGCAGTTCTTC
TRBD2 | TRBJ2-3 | - | TRBV9 | CASSVRPFETGGTDTQYF | TGTGCCAGCAGCGTGCGGCCCTTTGAAACGGGAGGTACAGATACGCAGTATTTT
- | TRBJ2-2 | - | TRBV14 | CASSQDSRRRQGGELFF | TGTGCCAGCAGCCAAGATTCCCGGAGACGGCAAGGCGGGGAGCTGTTTTTT
- | TRBJ2-4 | - | TRBV28 | CASSLRGRPKNIQYF | TGTGCCAGCAGTTTGCGGGGTCGTCCCAAAAACATTCAGTACTTC
- | TRBJ1-5 | once | TRBV20-1 | CSARMEAQHF | TGCAGTGCCCGAATGGAGGCCCAGCATTTT